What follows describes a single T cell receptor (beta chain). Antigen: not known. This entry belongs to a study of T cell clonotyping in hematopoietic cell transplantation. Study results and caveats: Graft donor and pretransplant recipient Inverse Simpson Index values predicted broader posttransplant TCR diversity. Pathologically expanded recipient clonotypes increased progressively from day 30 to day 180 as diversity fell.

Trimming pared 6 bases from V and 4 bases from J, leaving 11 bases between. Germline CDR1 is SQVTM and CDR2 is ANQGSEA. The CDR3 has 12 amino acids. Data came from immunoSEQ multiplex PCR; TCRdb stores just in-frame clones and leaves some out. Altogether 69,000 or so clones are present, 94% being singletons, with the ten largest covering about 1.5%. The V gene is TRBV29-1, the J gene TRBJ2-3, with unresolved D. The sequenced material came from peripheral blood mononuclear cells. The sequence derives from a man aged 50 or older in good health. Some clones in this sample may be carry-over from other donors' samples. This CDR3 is CSVEQGADTQYF. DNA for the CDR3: TGCAGCGTCGAACAAGGAGCAGATACGCAGTATTTT.